This T cell receptor (beta chain) originates from a study of blood T cell repertoires in COVID-19. Study at large: Both acute and convalescent COVID-19 samples were obtained from the United States, Italy and Spain.

The CDR3 is 16 amino acids. The V gene's germline CDR1 is LGHDT and CDR2 YNNKEL (reference sequence). V was pared by 0 bases and J by 9 bases, with 18 bases between. This clone showed up many times. While infection was still active, Seattle patients were enrolled and then followed longitudinally. Some clones are missing from TCRdb's copy, which holds only in-frame ones; the method was immunoSEQ multiplex PCR. This table has about 150,000 clones, 83% appearing once. This chain connects TRBV3-1 (or the pseudogene TRBV3-2) to TRBJ2-1, with a weak D call TRBD2 (6 bases). What was sequenced was peripheral blood. This TCR derives from an older woman with COVID-19, enrolled during active disease. The CDR3 bases are TGTGCCAGCAGCCAAGAGCCCCTAGCGAGTCCTCGTGAGCAGTTCTTC. Residues: CASSQEPLASPREQFF.